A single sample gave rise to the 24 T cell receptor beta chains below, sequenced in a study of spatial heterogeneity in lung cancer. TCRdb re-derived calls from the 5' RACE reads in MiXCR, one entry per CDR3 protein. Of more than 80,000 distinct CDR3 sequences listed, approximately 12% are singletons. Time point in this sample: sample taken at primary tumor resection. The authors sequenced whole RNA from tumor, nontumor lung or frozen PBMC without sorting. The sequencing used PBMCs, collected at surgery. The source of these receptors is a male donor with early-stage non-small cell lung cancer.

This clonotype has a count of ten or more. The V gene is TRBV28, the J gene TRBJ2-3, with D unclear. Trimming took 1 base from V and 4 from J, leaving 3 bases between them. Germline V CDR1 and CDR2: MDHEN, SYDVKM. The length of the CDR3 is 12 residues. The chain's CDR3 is CASSLYPDTQYF. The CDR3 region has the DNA TGTGCCAGCAGTTTATATCCAGATACGCAGTATTTT.

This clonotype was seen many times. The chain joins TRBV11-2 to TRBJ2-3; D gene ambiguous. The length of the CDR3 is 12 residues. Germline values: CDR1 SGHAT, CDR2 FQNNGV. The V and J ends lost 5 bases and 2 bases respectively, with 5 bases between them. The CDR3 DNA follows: TGTGCCAGCAGCCCCCACACAGATACGCAGTATTTT. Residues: CASSPHTDTQYF.

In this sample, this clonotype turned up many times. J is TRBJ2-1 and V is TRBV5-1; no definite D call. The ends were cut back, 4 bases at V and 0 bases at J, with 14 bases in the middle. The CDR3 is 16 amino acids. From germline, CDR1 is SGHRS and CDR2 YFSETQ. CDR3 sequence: CASSTVPPSSYNEQFF. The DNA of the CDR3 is TGCGCCAGCAGCACCGTCCCGCCGAGCTCCTACAATGAGCAGTTCTTC.

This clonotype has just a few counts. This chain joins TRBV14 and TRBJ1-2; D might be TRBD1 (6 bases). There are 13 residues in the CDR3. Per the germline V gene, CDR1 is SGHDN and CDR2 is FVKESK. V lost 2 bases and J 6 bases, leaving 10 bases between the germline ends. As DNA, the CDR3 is TGTGCCAGCAGCCAACCGGGGGCCCATGGCTACACCTTC. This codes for CASSQPGAHGYTF. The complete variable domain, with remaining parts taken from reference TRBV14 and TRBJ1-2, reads EAGVTQFPSHSVIEKGQTVTLRCDPISGHDNLYWYRRVMGKEIKFLLHFVKESKQDESGMPNNRFLAERTGGTYSTLKVQPAELEDSGVYFCASSQPGAHGYTFGSGTRLTVV.

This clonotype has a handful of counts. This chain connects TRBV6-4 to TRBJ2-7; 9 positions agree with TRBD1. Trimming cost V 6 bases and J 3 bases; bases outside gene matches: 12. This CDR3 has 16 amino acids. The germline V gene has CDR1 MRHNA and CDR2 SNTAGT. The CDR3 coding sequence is TGTGCCAGCAGCCTCTTCTTCAGGGACAGGGACTACGAGCAGTACTTC. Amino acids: CASSLFFRDRDYEQYF.

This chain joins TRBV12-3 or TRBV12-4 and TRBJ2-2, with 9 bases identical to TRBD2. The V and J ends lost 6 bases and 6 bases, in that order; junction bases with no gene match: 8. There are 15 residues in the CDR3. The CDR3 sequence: CASRSSGGFAGELFF. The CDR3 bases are TGTGCCAGCAGGAGCAGCGGGGGGTTCGCCGGGGAGCTGTTTTTT.

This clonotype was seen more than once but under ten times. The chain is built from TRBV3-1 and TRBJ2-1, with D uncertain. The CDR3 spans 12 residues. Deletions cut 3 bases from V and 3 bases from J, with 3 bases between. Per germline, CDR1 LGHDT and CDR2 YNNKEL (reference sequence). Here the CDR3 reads CASSQNYNEQFF. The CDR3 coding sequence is TGTGCCAGCAGCCAGAACTACAATGAGCAGTTCTTC.

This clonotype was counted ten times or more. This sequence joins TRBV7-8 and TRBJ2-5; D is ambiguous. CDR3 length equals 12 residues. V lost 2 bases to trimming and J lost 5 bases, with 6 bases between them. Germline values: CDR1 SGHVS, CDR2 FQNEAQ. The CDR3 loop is CASSLMLETQYF. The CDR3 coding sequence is TGTGCCAGCAGCTTAATGTTGGAGACCCAGTACTTC.

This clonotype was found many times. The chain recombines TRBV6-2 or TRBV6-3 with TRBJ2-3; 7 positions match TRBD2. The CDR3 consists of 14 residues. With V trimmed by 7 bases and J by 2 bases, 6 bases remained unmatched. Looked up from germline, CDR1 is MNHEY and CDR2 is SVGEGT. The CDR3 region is CASIRGLDTDTQYF. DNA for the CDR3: TGTGCCAGCATCCGAGGACTAGACACAGATACGCAGTATTTT.

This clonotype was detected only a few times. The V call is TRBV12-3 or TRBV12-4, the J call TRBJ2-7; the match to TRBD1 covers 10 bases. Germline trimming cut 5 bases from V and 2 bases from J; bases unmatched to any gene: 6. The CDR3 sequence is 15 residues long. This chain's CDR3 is CASSPGTGVTYEQYF. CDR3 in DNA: TGTGCCAGCAGTCCCGGGACAGGGGTTACCTACGAGCAGTACTTC.

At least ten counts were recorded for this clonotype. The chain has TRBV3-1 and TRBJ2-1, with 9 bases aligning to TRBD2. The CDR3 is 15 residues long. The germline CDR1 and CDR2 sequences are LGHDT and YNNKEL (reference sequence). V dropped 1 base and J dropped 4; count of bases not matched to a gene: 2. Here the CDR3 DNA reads TGTGCCAGCAGCCAAGCTAGCGGGAATTACAATGAGCAGTTCTTC. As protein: CASSQASGNYNEQFF.

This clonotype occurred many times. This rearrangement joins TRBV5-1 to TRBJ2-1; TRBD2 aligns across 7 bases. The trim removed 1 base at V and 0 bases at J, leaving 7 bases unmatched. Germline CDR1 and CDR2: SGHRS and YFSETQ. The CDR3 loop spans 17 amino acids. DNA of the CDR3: TGCGCCAGCAGCTTGATTCCGGGGGGTCTCTCCTACAATGAGCAGTTCTTC. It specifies CASSLIPGGLSYNEQFF.

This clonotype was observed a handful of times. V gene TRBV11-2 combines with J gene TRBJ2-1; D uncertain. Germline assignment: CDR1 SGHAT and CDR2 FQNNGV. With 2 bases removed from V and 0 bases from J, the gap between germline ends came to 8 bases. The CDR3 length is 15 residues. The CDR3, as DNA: TGTGCCAGCAGCTTACGAAGAAGCTCCTACAATGAGCAGTTCTTC. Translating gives CASSLRRSSYNEQFF.

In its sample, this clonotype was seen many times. The CDR3 DNA reads as TGCGCCAGCAGCTTGGAGGGACTTCGGACGGGAAACACCATATATTTT. It encodes CASSLEGLRTGNTIYF. V is TRBV5-1 and J is TRBJ1-3, with D possibly matching TRBD1 (5 bases). This CDR3 contains 16 residues. CDR1 is SGHRS and CDR2 is YFSETQ in the germline V gene. Trimming took off 0 bases at V and 4 bases at J, with 14 bases between the two ends.

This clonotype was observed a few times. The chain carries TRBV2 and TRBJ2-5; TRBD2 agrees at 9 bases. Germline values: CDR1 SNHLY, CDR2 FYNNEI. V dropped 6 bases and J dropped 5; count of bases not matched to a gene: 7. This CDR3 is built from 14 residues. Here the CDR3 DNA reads TGTGCCAGCAGAGAGGGACTAGCTCTTGAGACCCAGTACTTC. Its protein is CASREGLALETQYF. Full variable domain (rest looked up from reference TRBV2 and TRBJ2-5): EPEVTQTPSHQVTQMGQEVILRCVPISNHLYFYWYRQILGQKVEFLVSFYNNEISEKSEIFDDQFSVERPDGSNFTLKIRSTKLEDSAMYFCASREGLALETQYFGPGTRLLVL.

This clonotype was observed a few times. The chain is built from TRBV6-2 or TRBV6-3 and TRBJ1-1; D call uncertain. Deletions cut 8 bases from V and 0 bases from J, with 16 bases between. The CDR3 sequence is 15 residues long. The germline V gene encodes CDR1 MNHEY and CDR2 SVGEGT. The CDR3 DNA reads TGTGCCAGCCTTTGGCGCCCTCTCATGAACACTGAAGCTTTCTTT. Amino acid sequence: CASLWRPLMNTEAFF.

The CDR3, as DNA: TGTGCCAGCAGCTCTTCTAGGCAGCACCTGCCTTTGAACCATAATTCACCCCTCCACTTT. Amino acids: CASSSSRQHLPLNHNSPLHF. This chain uses TRBV7-3 with TRBJ1-6; no reliable D call. Trimming cost V 4 bases and J 5 bases, with 27 bases left between them. In germline, CDR1 is SGHTA, CDR2 FQGTGA. This CDR3 comprises 20 residues. The full variable domain, with the rest looked up from reference TRBV7-3 and TRBJ1-6, is GAGVSQTPSNKVTEKGKYVELRCDPISGHTALYWYRQSLGQGPEFLIYFQGTGAADDSGLPNDRFFAVRPEGSVSTLKIQRTERGDSAVYLCASSSSRQHLPLNHNSPLHFGNGTRLTVT.

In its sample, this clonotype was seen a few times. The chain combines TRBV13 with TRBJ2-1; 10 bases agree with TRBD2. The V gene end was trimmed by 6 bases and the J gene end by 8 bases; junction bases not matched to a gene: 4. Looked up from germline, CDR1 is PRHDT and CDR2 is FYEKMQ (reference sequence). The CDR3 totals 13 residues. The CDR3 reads CASRRTSGDEQFF. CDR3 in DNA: TGTGCCAGCAGACGAACTAGCGGGGATGAGCAGTTCTTC.

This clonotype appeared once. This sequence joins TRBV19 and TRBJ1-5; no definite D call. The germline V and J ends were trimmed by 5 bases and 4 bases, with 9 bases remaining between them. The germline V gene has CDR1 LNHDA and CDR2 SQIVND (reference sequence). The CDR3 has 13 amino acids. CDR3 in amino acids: CASSAEENQPQHF. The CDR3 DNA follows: TGTGCCAGTAGTGCGGAAGAAAATCAGCCCCAGCATTTT. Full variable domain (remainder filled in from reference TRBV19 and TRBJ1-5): DGGITQSPKYLFRKEGQNVTLSCEQNLNHDAMYWYRQDPGQGLRLIYYSQIVNDFQKGDIAEGYSVSREKKESFPLTVTSAQKNPTAFYLCASSAEENQPQHFGDGTRLSIL.

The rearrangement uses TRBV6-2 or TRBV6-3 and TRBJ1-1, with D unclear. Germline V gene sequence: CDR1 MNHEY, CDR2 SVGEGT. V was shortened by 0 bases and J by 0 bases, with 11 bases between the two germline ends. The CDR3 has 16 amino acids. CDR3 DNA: TGTGCCAGCAGTTACTCGGCAGCCATAATGAACACTGAAGCTTTCTTT. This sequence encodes CASSYSAAIMNTEAFF.

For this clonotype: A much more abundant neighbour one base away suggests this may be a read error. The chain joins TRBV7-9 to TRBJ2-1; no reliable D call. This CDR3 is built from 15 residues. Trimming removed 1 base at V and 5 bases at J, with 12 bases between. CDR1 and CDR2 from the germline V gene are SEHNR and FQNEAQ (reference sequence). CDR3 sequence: CASSLDGSNHNEQFF. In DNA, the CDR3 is TGTGCCAGCAGCTTAGACGGGTCTAACCACAATGAGCAGTTCTTC.

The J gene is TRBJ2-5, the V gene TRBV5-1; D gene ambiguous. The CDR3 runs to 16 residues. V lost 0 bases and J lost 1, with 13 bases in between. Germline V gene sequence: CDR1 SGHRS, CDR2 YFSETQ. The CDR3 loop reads CASSLGAGGPQETQYF. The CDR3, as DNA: TGCGCCAGCAGCTTGGGTGCAGGTGGCCCCCAAGAGACCCAGTACTTC.

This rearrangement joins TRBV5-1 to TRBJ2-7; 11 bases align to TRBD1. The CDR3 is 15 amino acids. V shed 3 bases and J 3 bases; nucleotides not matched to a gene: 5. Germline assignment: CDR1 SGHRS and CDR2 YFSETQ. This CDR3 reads CASSSGGTGGYEQYF. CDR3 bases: TGCGCCAGCAGCTCCGGGGGGACAGGGGGCTACGAGCAGTACTTC.

The CDR3 reads CASSVTRDNEQFF. The DNA of the CDR3 is TGCGCCAGCAGCGTGACCAGGGACAATGAGCAGTTCTTC. V gene TRBV5-1 combines with J gene TRBJ2-1; tentative D call: TRBD1 (5 bases). Germline V lookup: CDR1 SGHRS, CDR2 YFSETQ. This CDR3 has 13 amino acids. Trimming shortened V by 4 bases and J by 5 bases, and 10 bases separated the two germline ends.